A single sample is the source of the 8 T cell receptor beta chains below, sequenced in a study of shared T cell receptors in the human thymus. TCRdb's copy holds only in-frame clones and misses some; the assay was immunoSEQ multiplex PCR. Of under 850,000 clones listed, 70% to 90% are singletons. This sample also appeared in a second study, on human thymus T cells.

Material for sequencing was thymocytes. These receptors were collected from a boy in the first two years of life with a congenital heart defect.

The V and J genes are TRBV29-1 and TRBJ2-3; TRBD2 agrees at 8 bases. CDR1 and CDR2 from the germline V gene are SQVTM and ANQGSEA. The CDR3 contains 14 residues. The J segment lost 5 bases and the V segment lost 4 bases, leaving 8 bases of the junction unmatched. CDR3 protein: CSVASGGPGDTQYF. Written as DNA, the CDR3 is TGCAGCGTTGCATCGGGAGGGCCGGGAGATACGCAGTATTTT.

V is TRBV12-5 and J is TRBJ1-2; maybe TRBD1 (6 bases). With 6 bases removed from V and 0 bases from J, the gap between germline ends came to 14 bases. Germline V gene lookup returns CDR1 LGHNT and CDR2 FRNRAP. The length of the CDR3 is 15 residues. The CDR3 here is CASGRGGGANYGYTF. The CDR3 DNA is TGTGCTAGTGGGAGGGGCGGGGGCGCTAACTATGGCTACACCTTC.

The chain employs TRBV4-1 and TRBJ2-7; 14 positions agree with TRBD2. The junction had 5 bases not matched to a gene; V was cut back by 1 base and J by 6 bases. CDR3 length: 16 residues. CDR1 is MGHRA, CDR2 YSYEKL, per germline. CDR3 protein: CASSQAPGLAGVEQYF. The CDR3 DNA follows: TGCGCCAGCAGCCAAGCTCCGGGACTAGCGGGAGTCGAGCAGTACTTC.

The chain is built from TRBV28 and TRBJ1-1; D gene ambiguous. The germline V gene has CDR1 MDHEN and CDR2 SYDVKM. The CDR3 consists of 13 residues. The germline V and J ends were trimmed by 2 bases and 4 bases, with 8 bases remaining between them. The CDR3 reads CASSLGESTEAFF. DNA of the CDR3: TGTGCCAGCAGTTTAGGGGAGAGCACTGAAGCTTTCTTT. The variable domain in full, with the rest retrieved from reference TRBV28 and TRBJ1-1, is DVKVTQSSRYLVKRTGEKVFLECVQDMDHENMFWYRQDPGLGLRLIYFSYDVKMKEKGDIPEGYSVSREKKERFSLILESASTNQTSMYLCASSLGESTEAFFGQGTRLTVV.

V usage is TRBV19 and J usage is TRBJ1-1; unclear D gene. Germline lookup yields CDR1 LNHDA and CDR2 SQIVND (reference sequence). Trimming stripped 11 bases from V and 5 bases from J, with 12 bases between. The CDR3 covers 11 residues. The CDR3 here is CASSEETEAFF. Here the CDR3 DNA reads TGTGCCTCTTCGGAGGAAACTGAAGCTTTCTTT.

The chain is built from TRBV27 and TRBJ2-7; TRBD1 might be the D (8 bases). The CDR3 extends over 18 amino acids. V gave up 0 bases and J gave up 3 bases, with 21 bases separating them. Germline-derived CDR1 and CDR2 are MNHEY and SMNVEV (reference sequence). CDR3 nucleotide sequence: TGTGCCAGCAGTTTATCAGGGGGGGGCGGACAGGGTAACTACGAGCAGTACTTC. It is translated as CASSLSGGGGQGNYEQYF.

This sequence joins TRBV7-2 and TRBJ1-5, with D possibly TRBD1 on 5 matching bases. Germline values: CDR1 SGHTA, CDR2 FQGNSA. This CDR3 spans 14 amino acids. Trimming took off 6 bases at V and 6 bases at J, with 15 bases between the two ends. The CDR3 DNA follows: TGTGCCAGCAGTTCGGCAGGGTGGGGTCAGCCCCAGCATTTT. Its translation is CASSSAGWGQPQHF.

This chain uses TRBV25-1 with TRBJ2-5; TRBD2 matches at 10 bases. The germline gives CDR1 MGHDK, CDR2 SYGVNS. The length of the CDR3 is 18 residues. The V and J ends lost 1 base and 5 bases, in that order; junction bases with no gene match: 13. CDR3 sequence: CASSESTQREGRGETQYF. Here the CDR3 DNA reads TGTGCCAGCAGTGAATCCACCCAGCGGGAGGGACGTGGGGAGACCCAGTACTTC. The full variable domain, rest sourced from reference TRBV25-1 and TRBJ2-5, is EADIYQTPRYLVIGTGKKITLECSQTMGHDKMYWYQQDPGMELHLIHYSYGVNSTEKGDLSSESTVSRIRTEHFPLTLESARPSHTSQYLCASSESTQREGRGETQYFGPGTRLLVL.